The 22 T cell receptor beta chains presented below share a single source sample, sequenced in a study of blood T cell repertoires in COVID-19. TCRdb keeps only in-frame clones here, not all; method: immunoSEQ multiplex PCR. The sample carries around 150,000 clones, about 80% recorded once. The specimen was peripheral blood. The source of these receptors is a woman aged 40 to 50 with COVID-19, enrolled during active disease.

V and J are TRBV11-2 and TRBJ2-3; D possibly corresponds to TRBD1 (5 bases). V lost 3 bases, J lost 4 bases, and 8 bases lay in between. The CDR3 sequence is 13 residues long. The germline V gene encodes CDR1 SGHAT and CDR2 FQNNGV. The CDR3 protein is CASSLQGADTQYF. The CDR3, as DNA: TGTGCCAGCAGCTTGCAGGGCGCAGATACGCAGTATTTT.

V usage is TRBV18 and J usage is TRBJ1-6; 9 bases fit TRBD1. CDR1 is KGHSH and CDR2 is LQKENI in the germline V gene. Trimming took 3 bases from V and 8 from J; bases not matched to a gene: 5. The CDR3 extends over 15 amino acids. The DNA of the CDR3 is TGTGCCAGCTCACCTCGGACAGGGGATGATTCACCCCTCCACTTT. Residues: CASSPRTGDDSPLHF.

The CDR3 here is CASTGTGGPTDTQYF. The CDR3, as DNA: TGTGCCAGCACCGGGACAGGGGGGCCCACAGATACGCAGTATTTT. The rearrangement links TRBV28 to TRBJ2-3; TRBD1 matches at 11 bases. This CDR3 is 15 amino acids long. Germline CDR1 reads MDHEN; CDR2 reads SYDVKM. With 7 bases clipped from V and 2 bases from J, the junction kept 5 bases outside the gene matches.

The J gene is TRBJ2-7, the V gene TRBV27; 12 bases match TRBD2. The CDR3 extends over 14 amino acids. Germline trimming cut 5 bases from V and 4 bases from J; bases unmatched to any gene: 3. Germline-derived CDR1 and CDR2 are MNHEY and SMNVEV (reference sequence). This chain's CDR3 is CASSPGLAGYEQYF. DNA of the CDR3: TGTGCCAGCAGTCCAGGACTAGCGGGGTACGAGCAGTACTTC.

The V gene is TRBV10-2, the J gene TRBJ1-4; perhaps TRBD1 as D (5 bases). Between the trimmed V and J ends, which lost 10 bases and 4 bases, there was a span of 16 bases. CDR3 size: 14 residues. CDR1 WSHSY and CDR2 SAAADI come from the germline V gene. CDR3: CATKIGAVNEKLFF. The CDR3 DNA reads as TGCGCCACCAAAATAGGGGCCGTTAATGAAAAACTGTTTTTT.

The chain joins TRBV30 to TRBJ2-7; possible D gene TRBD2, 5 bases. V gave up 1 base and J gave up 0 bases, with 13 bases separating them. This CDR3 spans 15 amino acids. Germline lookup yields CDR1 GTSNPN and CDR2 SVGIG (reference sequence). CDR3 sequence: CAWSAIGRSSYEQYF. The CDR3 DNA follows: TGTGCCTGGAGTGCCATTGGGAGAAGCTCCTACGAGCAGTACTTC. The whole variable domain, remainder taken from reference TRBV30 and TRBJ2-7, is SQTIHQWPATLVQPVGSPLSLECTVEGTSNPNLYWYRQAAGRGLQLLFYSVGIGQISSEVPQNLSASRPQDRQFILSSKKLLLSDSGFYLCAWSAIGRSSYEQYFGPGTRLTVT.

V is TRBV27 and J is TRBJ2-6; the D is unclear. Trimming shortened V by 3 bases and J by 2 bases, and 5 bases separated the two germline ends. This CDR3 spans 14 amino acids. Germline V CDR1 and CDR2: MNHEY, SMNVEV (reference sequence). The CDR3 nucleotides read TGTGCCAGCAGTTTCTCCGCTGGGGCCAACGTCCTGACTTTC. Amino acids: CASSFSAGANVLTF.

V gene TRBV7-9 combines with J gene TRBJ2-1; tentative D call: TRBD2 (6 bases). Trimming stripped 4 bases from V and 9 bases from J, with 19 bases between. Germline V gene lookup returns CDR1 SEHNR and CDR2 FQNEAQ (reference sequence). This CDR3 has 15 residues. The DNA of the CDR3 is TGTGCCAGCAGCTCCCCGACCACGACTAGTGGTGAGCAGTTCTTC. This sequence encodes CASSSPTTTSGEQFF.

The chain joins TRBV27 to TRBJ1-2; D might be TRBD1 (5 bases). V was shortened by 0 bases and J by 4 bases, with 12 bases between the two germline ends. Germline CDR1 and CDR2: MNHEY and SMNVEV (reference sequence). The CDR3 consists of 15 residues. CDR3 in DNA: TGTGCCAGCAGTTTATCCGCGGGGGAGGGCTATGGCTACACCTTC. Protein sequence: CASSLSAGEGYGYTF.

The genes are TRBV27 and TRBJ2-1; perhaps TRBD2 as D (5 bases). This CDR3 is built from 17 residues. CDR1 and CDR2 (germline): MNHEY, SMNVEV (reference sequence). V dropped 5 bases and J dropped 2 bases, with 19 bases sitting between them. The CDR3 sequence: CASSQKPPGFTYNEQFF. The DNA for the CDR3 is TGTGCCAGCAGTCAAAAACCCCCGGGATTTACCTACAATGAGCAGTTCTTC.

The J gene is TRBJ1-1, the V gene TRBV19, with unresolved D. The CDR3 contains 14 residues. V was trimmed by 3 bases and J by 1 base, leaving 9 bases between them. CDR1 LNHDA and CDR2 SQIVND come from the germline V gene (reference sequence). The DNA of the CDR3 is TGTGCCAGTAGTATTCAAGGAGAGAACACTGAAGCTTTCTTT. It translates to CASSIQGENTEAFF.

The chain links TRBV19 to TRBJ2-3, with 9 bases identical to TRBD2. The ends lost 9 bases at V and 8 bases at J; junction bases unmatched: 6. The CDR3 extends over 12 amino acids. The germline V gene encodes CDR1 LNHDA and CDR2 SQIVND (reference sequence). CDR3 sequence reads: CARGLAWGTQYF. The CDR3 DNA follows: TGTGCCAGAGGACTAGCGTGGGGTACGCAGTATTTT.

This clone has a single count. The rearrangement joins TRBV2 to TRBJ1-6; D is unresolved. Trimming removed 3 bases at V and 7 bases at J, with 10 bases between. The V gene's germline CDR1 is SNHLY and CDR2 FYNNEI. This CDR3 has 14 residues. Here the CDR3 reads CASSEVRQNSPLHF. The DNA for the CDR3 is TGTGCCAGCAGTGAGGTTCGTCAGAATTCACCCCTCCACTTT.

The rearrangement joins TRBV11-3 to TRBJ2-5; D is undetermined. V lost 1 base and J lost 1, with 10 bases in between. Germline V gives CDR1 SGHNT, CDR2 YENEEA. The CDR3 runs 15 residues. In DNA form, the CDR3 reads TGTGCCAGCAGCTTAGGGATGGGCCTCCAAGAGACCCAGTACTTC. Translation: CASSLGMGLQETQYF.

The rearrangement uses TRBV7-6 and TRBJ2-2; D might be TRBD1 (6 bases). The CDR3 is 17 amino acids. Trimming left V 0 bases short and J 5 bases short, with 16 bases between. Germline CDR1 reads SGHVS; CDR2 reads FNYEAQ. The CDR3 region has the DNA TGTGCCAGCAGCTTAGCGACGGGCAGGGGCGGTACCGGGGAGCTGTTTTTT. This translates into CASSLATGRGGTGELFF.

The chain uses TRBV19 and TRBJ1-2, with TRBD1 identical over 8 bases. V was clipped by 6 bases and J by 4 bases; unmatched bases: 4. Germline lookup yields CDR1 LNHDA and CDR2 SQIVND (reference sequence). The CDR3 sequence is 13 residues long. CDR3 nucleotide sequence: TGTGCCAGTAGACCCGGGACAGGCTATGGCTACACCTTC. Residues: CASRPGTGYGYTF.

This clone was counted only a few times. The chain combines TRBV10-3 with TRBJ2-7, with TRBD1 matching 8 bases. This CDR3 comprises 13 residues. The ends lost 10 bases at V and 4 bases at J; junction bases unmatched: 9. CDR1 and CDR2 (germline): ENHRY, SYGVKD. The CDR3 region is CATRDRGGYEQYV. The CDR3 bases are TGTGCCACAAGAGACAGGGGAGGTTACGAGCAGTACGTC.

This chain connects TRBV7-3 to TRBJ2-6; D not certain. The germline CDR1 and CDR2 sequences are SGHTA and FQGTGA. The length of the CDR3 is 15 residues. Trimming removed 3 bases at V and 0 bases at J, with 6 bases between. The DNA for the CDR3 is TGTGCCAGCAGCTTGCCTAGCTCTGGGGCCAACGTCCTGACTTTC. Translation: CASSLPSSGANVLTF.

V is TRBV5-1 and J is TRBJ1-2; 7 bases fit TRBD1. The germline V gene has CDR1 SGHRS and CDR2 YFSETQ. This CDR3 comprises 14 residues. V shed 2 bases, J shed 7 bases, and the junction held 8 bases outside the gene matches. The CDR3 DNA follows: TGCGCCAGCAGCTTTGATCCCACAGGGGCTGGCTACACCTTC. The encoded protein is CASSFDPTGAGYTF.

This chain connects TRBV30 to TRBJ2-5; 12 positions agree with TRBD2. Germline CDR1 GTSNPN, CDR2 SVGIG (reference sequence). The CDR3 contains 16 residues. V trimming: 3 bases; J trimming: 5 bases; junction bases outside the gene matches: 10. CDR3 DNA sequence: TGTGCCTGGAGACCTCTAGCGGGAGGGCCCGGTGAGACCCAGTACTTC. It codes for CAWRPLAGGPGETQYF.

The chain carries TRBV6-6 and TRBJ2-7; 7 bases match TRBD2. The germline V gene encodes CDR1 MNHNY and CDR2 SVGAGI (reference sequence). The CDR3 runs 13 residues. V dropped 6 bases and J dropped 6; count of bases not matched to a gene: 8. For the CDR3, the DNA is TGTGCCAGCAGAGGACTAGATCTCGGCGAGCAGTACTTC. Its protein is CASRGLDLGEQYF.

The V gene is TRBV7-3, the J gene TRBJ2-7; TRBD2 matches 9 bases. V shed 3 bases and J 0 bases; nucleotides not matched to a gene: 9. This CDR3 region has 17 residues. CDR1 and CDR2 (germline): SGHTA, FQGTGA. The CDR3 bases are TGTGCCAGCAGCTTGAACCCTGGACTAGCGAGCTCCTACGAGCAGTACTTC. It translates to CASSLNPGLASSYEQYF.